This T cell receptor beta chain was identified during a study of shared clonotypes between healthy human individuals. Study results and limitations: A handful of donors showed sharing of about 4.8% of naive CD4 clonotypes. Incomplete sequencing of sorted subsets was indicated by rarefaction despite large depth.

Researchers ran the assay at a deep level. Each PCR replicate from the sorted subsets contained 150 to 250 ng DNA, which is tens of thousands of T cell genomes. Profiled with immunoSEQ multiplex PCR; TCRdb holds only in-frame clones, not every one. The table includes millions of clones, approximately 92% detected once. Worth noting for this clone: What it binds is unknown.

V was shortened by 4 bases and J by 0 bases, with 14 bases between the two germline ends. The germline gives CDR1 SGHRS, CDR2 YFSETQ. The CDR3 runs to 16 residues. Input material: naive CD4+ T cells sorted from blood. Indicated subset: CD45RA+ positively selected. The source of this sequence is a man younger than 30 in good health. This chain links TRBV5-1 with TRBJ1-3, with TRBD1 as a possible D gene (5 bases). Written as DNA, the CDR3 is TGCGCCAGCAGCCGAACCCTGACAGACTCTGGAAACACCATATATTTT. It codes for CASSRTLTDSGNTIYF.